This is a list of T cell receptor beta chains from one sample in a study of blood T cell repertoires in COVID-19. Clones were sequenced by immunoSEQ multiplex PCR, and TCRdb holds only the in-frame ones, with some missing. The repertoire holds about 52,000 clones, roughly 86% seen once, with roughly 10% in the top ten. Sequencing input: peripheral blood. These receptors came from a man aged 80 or over with active or convalescent COVID-19. The CDR3 runs from the conserved cysteine through the conserved F or W. The D gene is left open where the match is weak. Expanded clones get a size class; other rows say once, few or many, or leave the size out.

- | TRBJ2-7 | TRBD1 | TRBV7-8 | TGTGCCAGCAGTTCCCCTCGCAGGGGGCGCTTCCCCTCCTACGAGCAGTACTTC | CASSSPRRGRFPSYEQYF
- | TRBJ2-5 | - | TRBV14 | TGTGCCAGCAGCCGATCAGGGTCCCAAGAGACCCAGTACTTC | CASSRSGSQETQYF
once | TRBJ1-5 | TRBD1 | TRBV5-1 | TGCGCCAGCAGCCCCCAAGGACAGGGGCCTAATCAGCCCCAGCATTTT | CASSPQGQGPNQPQHF
once | TRBJ1-2 | - | TRBV7-9 | TGTGCCAGCGCGCTCGCGGGGGGTGCGAATCGCTATGGCTACACCTTC | CASALAGGANRYGYTF
- | TRBJ1-3 | - | TRBV18 | TGTGCCAGCTCCCGGAAGGGAGGACCCTCTGGAAACACCATATATTTT | CASSRKGGPSGNTIYF
- | TRBJ2-2 | - | TRBV28 | TGTGCCACCGTTGGCTTGCGGAATAGCGGGGAGCTGTTTTTT | CATVGLRNSGELFF
- | TRBJ2-3 | TRBD2 | TRBV4-3 | TGCGCCAGCAGCATGGCGGGGGGAGGCACAGATACGCAGTATTTT | CASSMAGGGTDTQYF
many | TRBJ2-1 | - | TRBV6-4 | TGTGCCAGCAGTGACTCGGAGGAGGGGGCCAATGAGCAGTTCTTC | CASSDSEEGANEQFF
- | TRBJ1-6 | - | TRBV6-2/TRBV6-3 | TGTGCCAGCAGTCTACGTCAGGGGTATGTTTCACCCCTCCACTTT | CASSLRQGYVSPLHF
- | TRBJ2-1 | - | TRBV28 | TGTGCCAGCAGTTCCCGGACAGGGAGGGACAATGAGCAGTTCTTC | CASSSRTGRDNEQFF
- | TRBJ2-5 | TRBD1 | TRBV9 | TGTGCCAGCAGCGTAGGGACAGGGGCCTCCTCCGAGACCCAGTACTTC | CASSVGTGASSETQYF
- | TRBJ1-2 | - | TRBV6-4 | TGTGCCAGCAGTGTTTCCAGTAACTATGGCTACACCTTC | CASSVSSNYGYTF
- | TRBJ2-7 | - | TRBV15 | TGTGCCACCAGCAGAGATACCCCCTACTATACCTCCTACGAGCAGTACTTC | CATSRDTPYYTSYEQYF
- | TRBJ2-7 | TRBD1 | TRBV28 | TGTGCCAGCAGTCGGACAGGTTCCTACGAGCAGTACTTC | CASSRTGSYEQYF
- | TRBJ2-5 | - | TRBV7-9 | TGTGCCAGCAGCTTAGTTGGACTGGGGGAGACCCAGTACTTC | CASSLVGLGETQYF
- | TRBJ2-5 | TRBD1 | TRBV7-3 | TGTGCCAGCAGCCAGCCCGGGACAGAGCAAGAGACCCAGTACTTC | CASSQPGTEQETQYF
- | TRBJ1-2 | TRBD1 | TRBV19 | TGTGCCAGTACCCTGCGGGACAGGGGCTATGGCTACACCTTC | CASTLRDRGYGYTF
- | TRBJ1-1 | TRBD1 | TRBV6-2/TRBV6-3 | TGTGCCAGCAGTACTAACAGGGGAACTGAAGCTTTCTTT | CASSTNRGTEAFF
- | TRBJ2-5 | TRBD1 | TRBV5-1 | TGCGCCAGCAGCACGGACAGGGAGCGGCGTCAGTACTTC | CASSTDRERRQYF
- | TRBJ2-7 | TRBD2 | TRBV5-1 | TGCGCCAGCAGCTTGGCCGCGGGAGCCAACTACGAGCAGTACTTC | CASSLAAGANYEQYF
- | TRBJ2-3 | - | TRBV6-6 | TGTGCCAGCAGTCCGACAGAAGATACGCAGTATTTT | CASSPTEDTQYF
- | TRBJ1-4 | TRBD1 | TRBV6-2/TRBV6-3 | TGTGCCAGCAGTACCGACAGGGAAGATGAAAAACTGTTTTTT | CASSTDREDEKLFF
- | TRBJ2-7 | - | TRBV18 | TGTGCCAGCTCACCACCGTCAGGGGTGTACGAGCAGTACTTC | CASSPPSGVYEQYF
once | TRBJ2-2 | - | TRBV5-1 | TGCGCCAGCGGTCCCGGAGTGAACACCGGGGAGCTGTTTTTT | CASGPGVNTGELFF
- | TRBJ1-2 | - | TRBV28 | TGTGCCAGCAGTCCCCAGACAGGAGTACATGGCTACACCTTC | CASSPQTGVHGYTF
- | TRBJ2-7 | TRBD2 | TRBV4-3 | TGCGCCAGCAGCCAAGATCGGGTAGCGGGAGGCCCCTACGAGCAGTACTTC | CASSQDRVAGGPYEQYF
- | TRBJ1-5 | - | TRBV2 | TGTGCCAGCAGCCCGGACAGCCGCAATCAGCCCCAGCATTTT | CASSPDSRNQPQHF
few | TRBJ2-3 | TRBD1 | TRBV19 | TGTGCCACCCGGACAGGGCTGGGAGATACGCAGTATTTT | CATRTGLGDTQYF
- | TRBJ1-2 | TRBD1 | TRBV6-5 | TGTGCCAGCCTTAGGGGACAGGCTTCTAACTATGGCTACACCTTC | CASLRGQASNYGYTF
- | TRBJ2-6 | - | TRBV19 | TGTGCCAGTACCATGGGGCGGGACTCTGGGGCCAACGTCCTGACTTTC | CASTMGRDSGANVLTF
few | TRBJ1-2 | - | TRBV20-1 | TGCAGTGCTAGTATCTCAGGGGACTATGGCTACACCTTC | CSASISGDYGYTF
- | TRBJ1-1 | - | TRBV12-3/TRBV12-4 | TGTGCCAGCAGTTTCAACCGGGGCACTGAAGCTTTCTTT | CASSFNRGTEAFF
- | TRBJ1-4 | - | TRBV28 | TGTGCCAGCAGTTTTTCCGGGGCAACTAATGAAAAACTGTTTTTT | CASSFSGATNEKLFF